The 28 T cell receptor beta chains below come from one sample, sequenced in a study of shared clonotypes between healthy human individuals. Method: immunoSEQ multiplex PCR; TCRdb's copy keeps in-frame clones and lacks some. The sample shows about 530,000 clones, about 96% of them seen only once. What was sequenced was naive CD4+ T cells sorted from blood. The subset was: CD45RA+ positively selected. The receptor source for this set is a woman aged 30 to 39 in good health.

The chain couples TRBV5-1 to TRBJ2-7, with 10 positions matching TRBD2. Germline V lookup: CDR1 SGHRS, CDR2 YFSETQ. The CDR3 has 14 residues. V was pared by 4 bases and J by 3 bases, with 4 bases of the junction left unmatched. The CDR3 loop is CASSSEREGYEQYF. The CDR3 DNA follows: TGCGCCAGCAGCAGTGAGCGGGAGGGCTACGAGCAGTACTTC.

The chain has TRBV30 and TRBJ1-3; no firm D call. The length of the CDR3 is 14 residues. V dropped 2 bases and J dropped 0 bases, with 8 bases sitting between them. Germline values: CDR1 GTSNPN, CDR2 SVGIG (reference sequence). CDR3 sequence (DNA): TGTGCCTGGAGTAGGGATCCCTCTGGAAACACCATATATTTT. Its translation: CAWSRDPSGNTIYF.

The V call is TRBV21-1, the J call TRBJ2-7; the table names TRBD2, a call not compared with the DNA. TRBV21-1 is termed a pseudogene. The CDR3 consists of 18 residues. CDR3: CASSAVGIAGASADEQYF. CDR3 in DNA: TGTGCCAGCAGCGCCGTCGGAATAGCGGGAGCGTCGGCAGATGAGCAGTACTTC.

This chain connects TRBV19 to TRBJ1-6; D is undetermined. Between the trimmed V and J ends, which lost 7 bases and 0 bases, there was a span of 13 bases. The CDR3 consists of 16 residues. Germline values: CDR1 LNHDA, CDR2 SQIVND (reference sequence). CDR3 coding DNA: TGTGCCAGTAATCAAGGTCAAGCCTCCTATAATTCACCCCTCCACTTT. Its translation: CASNQGQASYNSPLHF.

The V call is TRBV10-2, the J call TRBJ2-7; D may be TRBD1 (6 bases). Trimming shortened V by 1 base and J by 1 base, and 14 bases separated the two germline ends. This CDR3 is built from 16 residues. CDR1 and CDR2 (germline): WSHSY, SAAADI. The CDR3 spells CASSEWGQGGSYEQYF. CDR3 coding DNA: TGCGCCAGCAGTGAGTGGGGGCAAGGTGGGTCCTACGAGCAGTACTTC.

The V and J genes are TRBV6-5 and TRBJ1-4; no clear D. The CDR3 has 15 amino acids. Germline CDR1 reads MNHEY; CDR2 reads SVGAGI. Trimming stripped 5 bases from V and 0 bases from J, with 10 bases between. CDR3 DNA sequence: TGTGCCAGCAGTACCAGTGGGGCAACTAATGAAAAACTGTTTTTT. It is translated as CASSTSGATNEKLFF.

V is TRBV10-1 and J is TRBJ2-5; a possible D gene is TRBD2 (6 bases). V dropped 2 bases and J dropped 3 bases, with 13 bases sitting between them. Looked up from germline, CDR1 is WNHNN and CDR2 is SYGVQD (reference sequence). The CDR3 extends over 15 amino acids. This chain's CDR3 is CASSELSGGEETQYF. In DNA, the CDR3 is TGCGCCAGCAGTGAGCTTAGCGGAGGGGAAGAGACCCAGTACTTC.

The V gene is TRBV7-9, the J gene TRBJ2-7, with D unclear. The germline V gene has CDR1 SEHNR and CDR2 FQNEAQ (reference sequence). This CDR3 comprises 12 residues. With 4 bases removed from V and 3 bases from J, the gap between germline ends came to 7 bases. As DNA, the CDR3 is TGTGCCAGCAGCTCGATCGGCTACGAGCAGTACTTC. Its translation is CASSSIGYEQYF.

J is TRBJ2-5 and V is TRBV11-2, with D hard to call. CDR3 length: 16 amino acids. V was shortened by 2 bases and J by 4 bases, with 17 bases between the two germline ends. From germline, CDR1 is SGHAT and CDR2 FQNNGV. CDR3 coding DNA: TGTGCCAGCAGCTTATATTTCGATTCGCTTACAGAGACCCAGTACTTC. Its translation: CASSLYFDSLTETQYF.

This chain links TRBV28 with TRBJ2-1, with TRBD2 identical over 9 bases. V shed 5 bases, J shed 7 bases, and the junction held 9 bases outside the gene matches. Per germline, CDR1 MDHEN and CDR2 SYDVKM. There are 15 residues in the CDR3. In DNA form, the CDR3 reads TGTGCCAGCAGTCCCCCCCGCGGGAGGGGTAATGAGCAGTTCTTC. Its translation: CASSPPRGRGNEQFF.

CDR3 protein: CASSQVHSSGNTIYF. DNA for the CDR3: TGCGCCAGCAGCCAAGTTCACAGCTCTGGAAACACCATATATTTT. The V gene is TRBV4-1, the J gene TRBJ1-3; D unresolved. V dropped 1 base and J dropped 0 bases, with 7 bases sitting between them. CDR1 and CDR2 from the germline V gene are MGHRA and YSYEKL. CDR3 size: 15 residues.

V is TRBV27 and J is TRBJ1-1, with a tentative D call TRBD1 (5 bases). The V end was cut by 3 bases, the J end by 4 bases, with 12 bases between. The CDR3 contains 14 residues. Germline CDR1 is MNHEY and CDR2 is SMNVEV (reference sequence). The CDR3 bases are TGTGCCAGCAGTTTCGGGAGGAGGGGCACTGAAGCTTTCTTT. This translates into CASSFGRRGTEAFF.

This CDR3 reads CASSLFRVGYEQYF. The CDR3 nucleotides read TGTGCCAGCAGCTTATTCCGCGTTGGCTACGAGCAGTACTTC. V usage is TRBV7-3 and J usage is TRBJ2-7, with no clear D. This CDR3 is 14 amino acids long. Germline CDR1 reads SGHTA; CDR2 reads FQGTGA. V lost 2 bases, J lost 3 bases, and 11 bases lay in between.

The rearrangement links TRBV5-1 to TRBJ1-5, with D possibly TRBD1 on 5 matching bases. The CDR3 loop spans 16 amino acids. The germline CDR1 and CDR2 sequences are SGHRS and YFSETQ. The germline V and J ends were trimmed by 4 bases and 0 bases, with 14 bases remaining between them. The CDR3 protein is CASSGGPSDSNQPQHF. CDR3 bases: TGCGCCAGCAGCGGGGGTCCCTCGGATAGCAATCAGCCCCAGCATTTT.

The V call is TRBV19, the J call TRBJ1-2; 7 nucleotides align to TRBD1. This CDR3 is 13 amino acids long. Germline trimming cut 9 bases from V and 1 base from J; bases unmatched to any gene: 5. Germline V gene data show CDR1 as LNHDA and CDR2 as SQIVND (reference sequence). CDR3 protein: CASQGGLNYGYTF. For the CDR3, the DNA is TGTGCCAGCCAGGGGGGCCTTAACTATGGCTACACCTTC. The whole variable domain, filled in from reference TRBV19 and TRBJ1-2, reads DGGITQSPKYLFRKEGQNVTLSCEQNLNHDAMYWYRQDPGQGLRLIYYSQIVNDFQKGDIAEGYSVSREKKESFPLTVTSAQKNPTAFYLCASQGGLNYGYTFGSGTRLTVV.

The sample holds one count of this clone. The chain couples TRBV28 to TRBJ2-1; D perhaps matches TRBD2 (5 bases). V gave up 5 bases and J gave up 10 bases, with 27 bases separating them. The CDR3 runs to 17 residues. Germline CDR1 and CDR2: MDHEN and SYDVKM. CDR3 sequence reads: CASSIPDLVGKSDEQFF. CDR3 bases: TGTGCCAGCAGTATACCAGATCTGGTCGGGAAGAGCGACGAGCAGTTCTTC.

This chain connects TRBV18 to TRBJ1-2; D ambiguous. Germline V gene lookup returns CDR1 KGHSH and CDR2 LQKENI. With 5 bases removed from V and 3 bases from J, the gap between germline ends came to 7 bases. The CDR3 has 12 residues. This CDR3 is CASSGRDYGYTF. CDR3 bases: TGTGCCAGCTCAGGTAGAGACTATGGCTACACCTTC.

This sequence joins TRBV9 and TRBJ1-3; TRBD1 is a possible D gene (6 bases). V was clipped by 0 bases and J by 4 bases, with 14 bases between them. CDR3 length: 16 residues. Germline V lookup: CDR1 SGDLS, CDR2 YYNGEE. This CDR3 is CASSVDSLGGGNTIYF. Here the CDR3 DNA reads TGTGCCAGCAGCGTAGATTCGTTGGGGGGCGGAAACACCATATATTTT.

The chain links TRBV13 to TRBJ2-3, with D tentatively TRBD2 (7 bases). V lost 5 bases to trimming and J lost 6 bases, with 18 bases between them. Germline V lookup: CDR1 PRHDT, CDR2 FYEKMQ (reference sequence). This CDR3 spans 15 amino acids. CDR3 protein: CASSPGAGAGDTQYF. As DNA, the CDR3 is TGTGCCAGCAGCCCAGGGGCGGGGGCTGGGGATACGCAGTATTTT.

V and J are TRBV7-2 and TRBJ2-5; no clear D gene. The germline V and J ends were trimmed by 3 bases and 5 bases, with 10 bases remaining between them. Germline V gene sequence: CDR1 SGHTA, CDR2 FQGNSA. The CDR3 covers 13 residues. The DNA for the CDR3 is TGTGCCAGCAGCTTGGGTCCTCCGGAGACCCAGTACTTC. It yields the protein CASSLGPPETQYF.

This clone was found once. This sequence joins TRBV29-1 and TRBJ2-7, with D perhaps matching TRBD1 (6 bases). This CDR3 spans 13 amino acids. V was trimmed by 6 bases and J by 3 bases, leaving 15 bases between them. Germline loops: CDR1 SQVTM, CDR2 ANQGSEA. CDR3 coding DNA: TGCAGCGTGGGGGCAGGCCAGGTCTACGAGCAGTACTTC. Translation: CSVGAGQVYEQYF.

The V and J genes are TRBV9 and TRBJ1-4, with D possibly matching TRBD1 (5 bases). The length of the CDR3 is 15 residues. V was pared by 3 bases and J by 9 bases, with 18 bases between. CDR1 SGDLS and CDR2 YYNGEE come from the germline V gene. The CDR3 DNA is TGTGCCAGCAGCGAAACGCAGGGAGTTGAGAAAAAACTGTTTTTT. Translated, it gives CASSETQGVEKKLFF.

The chain couples TRBV15 to TRBJ2-7, with D unresolved. The V and J ends lost 2 bases and 3 bases respectively, with 5 bases between them. The CDR3 is 12 amino acids. Germline V gene sequence: CDR1 LNHNV, CDR2 YYDKDF (reference sequence). DNA of the CDR3: TGTGCCACCAGCAGACTAGGCTACGAGCAGTACTTC. Translation: CATSRLGYEQYF.

This clone was detected once. The chain links TRBV28 to TRBJ2-5, with D possibly being TRBD2 (5 bases). The end of the DNA is better explained by TRBJ2-7, so the J call may be wrong. The CDR3 length is 14 residues. Germline lookup yields CDR1 MDHEN and CDR2 SYDVKM. The CDR3 spells CASFEGTSVGEQYF. The CDR3 DNA follows: TGTGCCAGTTTCGAGGGTACTAGTGTCGGCGAGCAGTACTTC.

This clone was detected once. This rearrangement joins TRBV15 to TRBJ2-7, with a weak D call TRBD2 (6 bases). Per the germline V gene, CDR1 is LNHNV and CDR2 is YYDKDF (reference sequence). V gave up 0 bases and J gave up 1 base, with 16 bases separating them. This CDR3 has 17 residues. The DNA of the CDR3 is TGTGCCACCAGCAGAGACCTGGATAGCGGTTGGTCCTACGAGCAGTACTTC. It yields the protein CATSRDLDSGWSYEQYF.

The chain links TRBV6-5 to TRBJ2-1; 11 nucleotides align to TRBD2. V gave up 2 bases and J gave up 14 bases; unmatched junction bases: 8. The CDR3 runs to 14 residues. The germline V gene has CDR1 MNHEY and CDR2 SVGAGI. CDR3 sequence (DNA): TGTGCCAGCAGTTACATGGGTACTAGCGGGAGTAAGTTCTTC. Encoded protein: CASSYMGTSGSKFF.

This clone came up once. V usage is TRBV9 and J usage is TRBJ2-3, with 9 bases fitting TRBD2. Germline CDR1 is SGDLS and CDR2 is YYNGEE. Losses at the gene ends were 0 bases for V and 4 bases for J; bases not matched to a gene: 3. The CDR3 length is 15 residues. Here the CDR3 reads CASSVVAGAPDTQYF. DNA for the CDR3: TGTGCCAGCAGCGTAGTAGCGGGAGCCCCAGATACGCAGTATTTT.

The chain couples TRBV9 to TRBJ2-7, with D perhaps TRBD1 or TRBD2 (6 bases each). Trimming removed 0 bases from V and 2 bases from J, with 15 bases in between. The CDR3 is made up of 16 amino acids. Germline V gives CDR1 SGDLS, CDR2 YYNGEE. CDR3 nucleotide sequence: TGTGCCAGCAGCGTAGTGGGCGGGACAAAGCCCTACGAGCAGTACTTC. Protein: CASSVVGGTKPYEQYF.